Shown below are 18 T cell receptor beta chains from a single sample sequenced in a study of CD4 T cells in relation to SARS-CoV-2 and coronaviruses. Assay used: immunoSEQ multiplex PCR; TCRdb lists only in-frame clones, some missing. The sample records approximately 40,000 clones, 77% being singletons. These receptors lack a known antigen. The sample was memory CD4+ T cells from PBMCs, cultured in vitro. The receptors were gathered from an adult with COVID-19.

The genes are TRBV7-2 and TRBJ2-2; no reliable D call. CDR3 length equals 13 residues. Germline V gene sequence: CDR1 SGHTA, CDR2 FQGNSA. Trimming shortened V by 2 bases and J by 4 bases, and 5 bases separated the two germline ends. CDR3 sequence reads: CASSLPLTGELFF. The CDR3 DNA sequence: TGTGCCAGCAGCTTACCGCTCACCGGGGAGCTGTTTTTT.

The CDR3 region is CASSRGTATNSPLHF. The CDR3 DNA follows: TGTGCCAGCAGCCGGGGGACAGCTACTAATTCACCCCTCCACTTT. The gene calls are TRBV5-6 and TRBJ1-6; TRBD1 agrees at 7 bases. Germline CDR1 reads SGHDT; CDR2 reads YYEEEE. Unmatched junction bases numbered 7, after V lost 4 bases and J lost 6 bases. The CDR3 consists of 15 residues. The variable domain in full, completed from reference TRBV5-6 and TRBJ1-6, reads DAGVTQSPTHLIKTRGQQVTLRCSPKSGHDTVSWYQQALGQGPQFIFQYYEEEERQRGNFPDRFSGHQFPNYSSELNVNALLLGDSALYLCASSRGTATNSPLHFGNGTRLTVT.

This chain connects TRBV7-9 to TRBJ2-2; 9 bases align to TRBD1. The ends lost 1 base at V and 9 bases at J; junction bases unmatched: 15. Germline V lookup: CDR1 SEHNR, CDR2 FQNEAQ (reference sequence). The CDR3 is 18 amino acids. CDR3: CASSLEGGTGFSDRELFF. The CDR3 nucleotides are TGTGCCAGCAGCTTAGAGGGGGGGACAGGGTTCTCGGATCGGGAGCTGTTTTTT.

This clone was counted a few times. V usage is TRBV30 and J usage is TRBJ2-5, with 9 bases lining up with TRBD1. The V gene's germline CDR1 is GTSNPN and CDR2 SVGIG (reference sequence). V was pared by 4 bases and J by 1 base, with 7 bases of the junction left unmatched. This CDR3 spans 15 amino acids. CDR3 sequence: CAWTLGQGLQETQYF. The DNA for the CDR3 is TGTGCCTGGACACTGGGACAGGGCCTCCAAGAGACCCAGTACTTC.

The chain employs TRBV9 and TRBJ2-1; TRBD2 matches at 7 bases. The ends lost 3 bases at V and 7 bases at J; junction bases unmatched: 25. CDR1 SGDLS and CDR2 YYNGEE come from the germline V gene. CDR3 size: 20 residues. The CDR3 DNA reads TGTGCCAGCAGCGCGTACCCGTCGGGGGGTGGAGGGAGTGAGTTGAATGAGCAGTTCTTC. Translating it yields CASSAYPSGGGGSELNEQFF.

This rearrangement joins TRBV6-6 to TRBJ2-1; D unclear. Germline assignment: CDR1 MNHNY and CDR2 SVGAGI (reference sequence). The V end lost 6 bases, the J end lost 4 bases, and 10 bases lay between the germline ends. The CDR3 spans 13 residues. The CDR3 DNA sequence: TGTGCCAGCAGCCCTCAGTTGTACAATGAGCAGTTCTTC. Its protein is CASSPQLYNEQFF.

This chain links TRBV9 with TRBJ2-5; 11 bases are a match to TRBD1. The V gene end was trimmed by 3 bases and the J gene end by 5 bases; junction bases not matched to a gene: 3. There are 14 residues in the CDR3. Germline V lookup: CDR1 SGDLS, CDR2 YYNGEE. As DNA, the CDR3 is TGTGCCAGCAGCGCAGGGACAGGGGGGGAGACCCAGTACTTC. This encodes CASSAGTGGETQYF.

This clone was counted a few times. The chain uses TRBV18 and TRBJ2-3, with D unclear. Germline CDR1 KGHSH, CDR2 LQKENI. This CDR3 spans 13 amino acids. V lost 0 bases, J lost 5 bases, and 6 bases lay in between. The CDR3 sequence: CASSPPGEDTQYF. DNA for the CDR3: TGTGCCAGCTCACCACCGGGCGAAGATACGCAGTATTTT.

This clone came up once. The genes are TRBV28 and TRBJ2-7; 10 bases line up with TRBD1. The V gene end was trimmed by 5 bases and the J gene end by 5 bases; junction bases not matched to a gene: 9. Germline V lookup: CDR1 MDHEN, CDR2 SYDVKM. There are 15 residues in the CDR3. The CDR3 here is CASSLLGTGEHEQYF. The CDR3 coding sequence is TGTGCCAGCAGTCTCCTCGGGACAGGGGAGCACGAGCAGTACTTC.

The chain carries TRBV11-1 and TRBJ2-1, with TRBD2 matching 15 bases. CDR1 and CDR2 (germline): SGHAT, FQDESV (reference sequence). V trimming: 5 bases; J trimming: 9 bases; junction bases outside the gene matches: 8. The CDR3 consists of 16 residues. DNA for the CDR3: TGTGCCAGCAGCCCGAGGGGACTAGCGGGAGGCAGTGAGCAGTTCTTC. Its protein product is CASSPRGLAGGSEQFF.

The V call is TRBV7-8, the J call TRBJ2-1; TRBD1 aligns across 9 bases. There are 14 residues in the CDR3. Germline CDR1 SGHVS, CDR2 FQNEAQ. With 8 bases clipped from V and 9 bases from J, the junction kept 11 bases outside the gene matches. The CDR3 sequence is CASGGRTGASEQFF. The CDR3 DNA is TGTGCCAGCGGGGGGAGGACAGGGGCAAGTGAGCAGTTCTTC.

J is TRBJ2-1 and V is TRBV5-5, with TRBD1 matching over 11 bases. V trimming: 7 bases; J trimming: 5 bases; junction bases outside the gene matches: 11. The germline gives CDR1 SGHKS, CDR2 YYEKEE (reference sequence). This CDR3 comprises 16 residues. The CDR3 DNA is TGTGCCAGCGGACGTGAGGACAGGGGGCTTAACAATGAGCAGTTCTTC. Translating gives CASGREDRGLNNEQFF. Combining the CDR3 with reference TRBV5-5 and TRBJ2-1 gives the whole variable domain DAGVTQSPTHLIKTRGQQVTLRCSPISGHKSVSWYQQVLGQGPQFIFQYYEKEERGRGNFPDRFSARQFPNYSSELNVNALLLGDSALYLCASGREDRGLNNEQFFGPGTRLTVL.

The chain combines TRBV28 with TRBJ2-7, with 10 bases identical to TRBD2. Trimming took 6 bases from V and 4 from J; bases not matched to a gene: 9. The V gene's germline CDR1 is MDHEN and CDR2 SYDVKM. The length of the CDR3 is 15 residues. CDR3 sequence reads: CASSTQREGNYEQYF. The CDR3 DNA sequence: TGTGCCAGCAGCACCCAGCGGGAGGGGAATTACGAGCAGTACTTC.

The J gene is TRBJ2-1, the V gene TRBV28; no reliable D call. CDR3 length equals 16 residues. V was cut by 1 base and J by 0 bases, with 10 bases left in between. CDR1 and CDR2 (germline): MDHEN, SYDVKM. The CDR3 sequence is CASSLSDSSSYNEQFF. The CDR3 bases are TGTGCCAGCAGTTTATCGGATTCGAGCTCCTACAATGAGCAGTTCTTC. The full variable domain, its missing parts supplied by reference TRBV28 and TRBJ2-1, is DVKVTQSSRYLVKRTGEKVFLECVQDMDHENMFWYRQDPGLGLRLIYFSYDVKMKEKGDIPEGYSVSREKKERFSLILESASTNQTSMYLCASSLSDSSSYNEQFFGPGTRLTVL.

This clone was counted between two and nine times. V and J are TRBV7-2 and TRBJ1-6; D is uncertain. Germline V gives CDR1 SGHTA, CDR2 FQGNSA. Trimming took off 5 bases at V and 6 bases at J, with 14 bases between the two ends. CDR3 length: 15 residues. The CDR3 protein is CASSLQRVLNSPLHF. Written as DNA, the CDR3 is TGTGCCAGCAGCCTACAGCGGGTCCTTAATTCACCCCTCCACTTT.

This sequence joins TRBV30 and TRBJ1-1, with 8 bases identical to TRBD1. The germline V gene encodes CDR1 GTSNPN and CDR2 SVGIG (reference sequence). This CDR3 has 14 amino acids. J was trimmed by 5 bases and V by 4 bases; bases with no gene match: 9. The CDR3 here is CAWNRQGKRTEAFF. DNA for the CDR3: TGTGCCTGGAACCGACAGGGGAAAAGAACTGAAGCTTTCTTT.

J is TRBJ2-7 and V is TRBV11-2; 9 nucleotides align to TRBD2. Germline V gives CDR1 SGHAT, CDR2 FQNNGV. Trimming removed 4 bases from V and 4 bases from J; junction bases left unmatched: 8. The CDR3 sequence is 15 residues long. The DNA for the CDR3 is TGTGCCAGCAGCTCTCCCGGGACTAGCCTATACGAGCAGTACTTC. Translated: CASSSPGTSLYEQYF.

This clone was found a few times. The gene calls are TRBV6-4 and TRBJ2-5; no firm D call. The CDR3 has 13 amino acids. Germline values: CDR1 MRHNA, CDR2 SNTAGT. V lost 4 bases to trimming and J lost 4 bases, with 10 bases between them. The CDR3 region is CASSVITGETQYF. Written as DNA, the CDR3 is TGTGCCAGCAGTGTTATTACGGGAGAGACCCAGTACTTC.